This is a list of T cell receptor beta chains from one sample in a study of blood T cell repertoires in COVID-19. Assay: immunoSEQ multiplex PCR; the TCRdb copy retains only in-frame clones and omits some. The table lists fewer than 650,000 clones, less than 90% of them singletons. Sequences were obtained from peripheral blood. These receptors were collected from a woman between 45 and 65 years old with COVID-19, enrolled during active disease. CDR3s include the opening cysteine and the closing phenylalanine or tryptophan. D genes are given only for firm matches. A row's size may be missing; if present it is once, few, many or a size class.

CASSELPNPGEAKNIQYF	TGTGCCAGCAGCGAATTACCGAACCCCGGTGAGGCCAAAAACATTCAGTACTTC	.	TRBV25-1	TRBJ2-4	.
CASSHPHPGTSGAGVSTDTQYF	TGCGCCAGCAGCCACCCCCATCCCGGGACTAGCGGGGCCGGGGTTAGCACAGATACGCAGTATTTT	.	TRBV4-1	TRBJ2-3	TRBD2
CASSPGVRGSQPQHF	TGTGCCAGCAGCCCAGGGGTACGGGGTAGTCAGCCCCAGCATTTT	few	TRBV27	TRBJ1-5	.
CASSPDWDTQYF	TGTGCCAGCAGCCCGGACTGGGATACGCAGTATTTT	.	TRBV14	TRBJ2-3	.
CASSLNLRGLAGGAPDTQYF	TGTGCCAGCAGCTTAAACCTCCGGGGACTAGCGGGGGGCGCCCCCGATACGCAGTATTTT	.	TRBV3-1/TRBV3-2	TRBJ2-3	TRBD2
CAWSRDRVGQPLHF	TGTGCCTGGAGCCGAGACAGGGTCGGACAACCCCTCCACTTT	few	TRBV30	TRBJ1-6	TRBD1
CASTLTGRMAYEQYF	TGTGCCAGCACTTTGACGGGGAGGATGGCCTACGAGCAGTACTTC	.	TRBV11-3	TRBJ2-7	.
CASSSARASSYNEQFF	TGTGCCAGCAGCTCCGCGCGGGCTAGCTCCTACAATGAGCAGTTCTTC	.	TRBV7-3	TRBJ2-1	.
CATSGPSYEQYF	TGTGCCACCAGCGGGCCGTCCTACGAGCAGTACTTC	.	TRBV15	TRBJ2-7	.
CASSPVQETQYF	TGCGCCAGCAGCCCAGTCCAAGAGACCCAGTACTTC	.	TRBV10-1	TRBJ2-5	.
CASSLVRSGVKDTQYF	TGTGCCAGCAGCTTAGTTCGTAGCGGGGTCAAGGATACGCAGTATTTT	.	TRBV11-2	TRBJ2-3	TRBD2
CASSARTGGTEAFF	TGTGCCAGCAGTGCTCGGACAGGAGGCACTGAAGCTTTCTTT	.	TRBV6-4	TRBJ1-1	TRBD1
CAISESAGAGYTF	TGTGCCATCAGTGAGTCGGCAGGGGCTGGCTACACCTTC	.	TRBV10-3	TRBJ1-2	.
CASSTTGGDETGELFF	TGTGCCAGCAGTACGACAGGGGGCGATGAGACCGGGGAGCTGTTTTTT	.	TRBV6-6	TRBJ2-2	TRBD1
CASIIEEVGSEAFF	TGTGCCAGCATTATCGAGGAGGTCGGATCCGAAGCTTTCTTT	.	TRBV2	TRBJ1-1	.
CASMGSAGTEAFF	TGTGCCAGCATGGGGTCCGCGGGGACTGAAGCTTTCTTT	.	TRBV3-1/TRBV3-2	TRBJ1-1	.
CASSPTTGSGGAFF	TGTGCCAGCAGCCCCACGACAGGGTCGGGTGGAGCTTTCTTT	once	TRBV7-2	TRBJ1-1	TRBD1
CSAGDRANTGELFF	TGCAGCGCCGGAGACAGAGCGAACACCGGGGAGCTGTTTTTT	.	TRBV29-1	TRBJ2-2	.
CASSLPRGYEEAFF	TGCGCCAGCAGCTTGCCAAGGGGATACGAAGAAGCTTTCTTT	few	TRBV5-1	TRBJ1-1	.
CASTSGRFGDSGNTIYF	TGTGCCAGCACCTCAGGTCGGTTCGGGGACTCTGGAAACACCATATATTTT	.	TRBV7-9	TRBJ1-3	.
CASRADRGNSPLHF	TGTGCCAGCAGAGCTGACAGGGGTAATTCACCCCTCCACTTT	.	TRBV2	TRBJ1-6	TRBD1
CASSDPRAKSTKSSYEQYF	TGTGCCAGCAGTGACCCGAGAGCAAAGAGTACCAAGAGCTCCTACGAGCAGTACTTC	.	TRBV6-1	TRBJ2-7	.
CASSEARVDEQYF	TGTGCCAGCAGTGAAGCCAGGGTCGACGAGCAGTACTTC	.	TRBV2	TRBJ2-7	.
CASSGLSGNEKLFF	TGTGCCAGCTCAGGACTATCCGGTAATGAAAAACTGTTTTTT	.	TRBV3-1/TRBV3-2	TRBJ1-4	.
CASSRDDSSQGYTF	TGTGCCAGCAGTCGGGACGACAGTTCTCAGGGCTACACCTTC	.	TRBV6-6	TRBJ1-2	.
CATSDQTKGAEQFF	TGTGCCACCAGTGATCAAACTAAGGGGGCTGAGCAGTTCTTC	.	TRBV24-1	TRBJ2-1	TRBD1
CASRGGAIYNSPLHF	TGTGCCAGCAGGGGGGGGGCGATCTATAATTCACCCCTCCACTTT	.	TRBV6-5	TRBJ1-6	.
CASSVWTGGKNEQYF	TGTGCCAGTAGTGTCTGGACAGGGGGCAAGAACGAGCAGTACTTC	.	TRBV19	TRBJ2-7	TRBD1
CASSRGQGVKLDTQYF	TGCGCCAGCAGCCGGGGACAGGGGGTAAAACTAGATACGCAGTATTTT	.	TRBV5-1	TRBJ2-3	TRBD1
CASSQTDNEQFF	TGTGCCAGCAGCCAGACAGACAATGAGCAGTTCTTC	few	TRBV5-4	TRBJ2-1	.
CASSSGGKDTQYF	TGTGCCAGCAGCAGCGGGGGGAAAGATACGCAGTATTTT	.	TRBV28	TRBJ2-3	TRBD2
CAISEPGQGDNEQFF	TGTGCCATCAGTGAGCCCGGACAGGGAGACAATGAGCAGTTCTTC	.	TRBV10-3	TRBJ2-1	TRBD1
CASSTDRGTDTQYF	TGTGCCAGCAGTACGGACAGGGGAACAGATACGCAGTATTTT	.	TRBV6-6	TRBJ2-3	TRBD1
CASSLAGGNEQFF	TGTGCCAGCAGTTTAGCGGGGGGCAATGAGCAGTTCTTC	few	TRBV12-3/TRBV12-4	TRBJ2-1	.
CASSLYHLRGGNTEAFF	TGCGCCAGCAGCCTGTACCACCTTAGGGGCGGAAATACTGAAGCTTTCTTT	.	TRBV4-1	TRBJ1-1	.
CASSQTPAPVSYEQYF	TGTGCCAGCAGCCAAACCCCTGCCCCAGTCAGCTACGAGCAGTACTTC	.	TRBV7-2	TRBJ2-7	.
CASSRDTSSYEQYF	TGTGCCAGCAGCCGGGACACCAGCTCCTACGAGCAGTACTTC	.	TRBV6-5	TRBJ2-7	.
CASSLRGHTNEKLFF	TGTGCCAGCAGCTTACGAGGTCACACTAATGAAAAACTGTTTTTT	.	TRBV7-2	TRBJ1-4	.
CASSLGATRQETQYF	TGCGCCAGCAGCTTGGGGGCCACGAGACAAGAGACCCAGTACTTC	.	TRBV5-1	TRBJ2-5	.
CATSMRTGAEGEQYF	TGTGCCACCAGCATGCGGACAGGGGCTGAAGGCGAGCAGTACTTC	.	TRBV15	TRBJ2-7	TRBD1
CASSASGGADEQYF	TGTGCCAGTAGCGCTAGCGGGGGGGCCGACGAGCAGTACTTC	.	TRBV19	TRBJ2-7	TRBD2
CASIGTAESTDTQYF	TGCGCCAGCATTGGCACAGCCGAAAGCACAGATACGCAGTATTTT	.	TRBV10-2	TRBJ2-3	.
CSARFRNEQFF	TGCAGTGCTAGGTTCAGGAATGAGCAGTTCTTC	.	TRBV20-1	TRBJ2-1	.
CASSPPTGGPREQYF	TGTGCCAGCTCACCACCGACAGGGGGCCCGCGCGAGCAGTACTTC	.	TRBV18	TRBJ2-7	TRBD1
CAWSQEGWTEAFF	TGTGCCTGGAGTCAGGAGGGGTGGACTGAAGCTTTCTTT	.	TRBV30	TRBJ1-1	.
CASSLATVQETQYF	TGCGCCAGCAGCTTGGCGACAGTTCAAGAGACCCAGTACTTC	.	TRBV5-1	TRBJ2-5	.
CASSASTGGYTEAFF	TGTGCCAGTAGTGCCTCGACAGGGGGATACACTGAAGCTTTCTTT	.	TRBV19	TRBJ1-1	TRBD1
CAISPGTGGREQYF	TGTGCCATCAGTCCCGGGACAGGGGGAAGGGAGCAGTACTTC	.	TRBV10-3	TRBJ2-7	TRBD1
CASSTGTPLGKAFF	TGTGCCAGCAGTACGGGGACACCTCTGGGGAAAGCTTTCTTT	.	TRBV27	TRBJ1-1	.
CASSAGTYGYTF	TGTGCCAGCAGCGCCGGGACATATGGCTACACCTTC	few	TRBV28	TRBJ1-2	.
CATSRELHYGYTF	TGTGCCACCAGCAGGGAGCTTCACTATGGCTACACCTTC	few	TRBV15	TRBJ1-2	.
CASSLGLFASGSTDTQYF	TGCGCCAGCAGCTTGGGATTATTTGCTAGCGGGAGCACAGATACGCAGTATTTT	.	TRBV5-1	TRBJ2-3	TRBD2
CASSDRDRGLGGNTIYF	TGTGCCAGCAGCGACCGGGACAGGGGCCTAGGAGGAAACACCATATATTTT	.	TRBV2	TRBJ1-3	TRBD1
CASSIGQPEGGYTF	TGTGCCAGCAGTATCGGACAGCCCGAGGGCGGCTACACCTTC	.	TRBV28	TRBJ1-2	.
CASSGQFFYNSPLHF	TGTGCCAGCAGTGGACAGTTTTTCTATAATTCACCCCTCCACTTT	.	TRBV2	TRBJ1-6	.
CASSLRGTGEKLFF	TGTGCCAGCAGCTTGAGAGGGACAGGGGAAAAACTGTTTTTT	.	TRBV5-8	TRBJ1-4	TRBD1
CASSILPLQGSETQYF	TGCGCCAGCAGCATCCTCCCCCTACAGGGATCGGAGACCCAGTACTTC	.	TRBV5-1	TRBJ2-5	.
CATSDFGARGRGEETQYF	TGTGCCACCAGTGATTTTGGAGCACGCGGCAGGGGCGAGGAGACCCAGTACTTC	.	TRBV24-1	TRBJ2-5	.
CASTPTGRLNIQYF	TGTGCCAGCACCCCGACAGGGAGGCTGAACATTCAGTACTTC	.	TRBV2	TRBJ2-4	.
CASSQGTGTYGYTF	TGTGCCAGCAGCCAGGGGACAGGGACCTATGGCTACACCTTC	.	TRBV13	TRBJ1-2	TRBD1